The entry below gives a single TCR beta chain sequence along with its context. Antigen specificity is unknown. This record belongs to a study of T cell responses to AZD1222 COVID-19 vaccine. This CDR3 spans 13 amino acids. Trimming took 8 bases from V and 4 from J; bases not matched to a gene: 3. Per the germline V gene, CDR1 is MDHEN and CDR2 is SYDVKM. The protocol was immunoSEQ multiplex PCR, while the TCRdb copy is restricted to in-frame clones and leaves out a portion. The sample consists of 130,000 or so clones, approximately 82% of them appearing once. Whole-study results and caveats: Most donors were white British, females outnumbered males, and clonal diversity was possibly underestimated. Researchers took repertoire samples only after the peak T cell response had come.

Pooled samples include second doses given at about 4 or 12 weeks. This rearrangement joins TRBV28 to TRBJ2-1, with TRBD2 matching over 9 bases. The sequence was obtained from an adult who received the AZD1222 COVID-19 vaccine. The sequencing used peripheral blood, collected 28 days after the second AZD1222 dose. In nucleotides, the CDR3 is TGTGCCAGCTCTAGCGGGGCATACAATGAGCAGTTCTTC. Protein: CASSSGAYNEQFF.